Listed below are T cell receptor beta chains from one sample, sequenced in a study of blood T cell repertoires in COVID-19. Repertoires were generated with immunoSEQ multiplex PCR, while TCRdb's copy carries only in-frame clones and drops some. The profile shows some 170,000 clones, more than 75% of them singletons. Material: PBMCs or T cells enriched from blood (not recorded which). The receptors derive from a woman aged 50 to 60 who had recovered from COVID-19. Each CDR3 is given with its conserved first and last residue. The order of the fields is CDR3 DNA, CDR3 protein, J gene, V gene, clone size, D gene. The D gene is left open where the match is weak. Rows give clone size only sometimes, using once, few, many, or a class for an expanded clone.

CDR3nt: TGTGCCAGCAGCTTTAGCTCCTACGAGCAGTACTTC
CDR3aa: CASSFSSYEQYF
j_gene: TRBJ2-7
v_gene: TRBV5-5
abundance: .
d_gene: .

CDR3nt: TGTGCCAGCAGCTTAGGACTAGCGGGCACAGATACGCAGTATTTT
CDR3aa: CASSLGLAGTDTQYF
j_gene: TRBJ2-3
v_gene: TRBV7-2
abundance: .
d_gene: TRBD2

CDR3nt: TGTGCCAGCAGCTTATCTCCGGCGGGACAGGGGTACGAGCAGTACTTC
CDR3aa: CASSLSPAGQGYEQYF
j_gene: TRBJ2-7
v_gene: TRBV7-6
abundance: .
d_gene: TRBD1

CDR3nt: TGTGCCAGCAGCCAAGAAGTGTGGCGGCGACTGGACTATGGCTACACCTTC
CDR3aa: CASSQEVWRRLDYGYTF
j_gene: TRBJ1-2
v_gene: TRBV3-1/TRBV3-2
abundance: .
d_gene: .

CDR3nt: TGTGCCAGCAGCTTCGACAGGGAATACGAGCAGTACTTC
CDR3aa: CASSFDREYEQYF
j_gene: TRBJ2-7
v_gene: TRBV7-3
abundance: once
d_gene: TRBD1

CDR3nt: TGTGCCAGCAGCTCCGGGACAGGGGTACAGACCCAGTACTTC
CDR3aa: CASSSGTGVQTQYF
j_gene: TRBJ2-5
v_gene: TRBV5-8
abundance: .
d_gene: TRBD1

CDR3nt: TGTGCCAGTAGTGTACAGGGGGCGGCGGGCTACAATGAGCAGTTCTTC
CDR3aa: CASSVQGAAGYNEQFF
j_gene: TRBJ2-1
v_gene: TRBV19
abundance: .
d_gene: TRBD1

CDR3nt: TGTGCCAGCAGCCGTACCGGACAGGGATCCAATGAAAAACTGTTTTTT
CDR3aa: CASSRTGQGSNEKLFF
j_gene: TRBJ1-4
v_gene: TRBV7-3
abundance: .
d_gene: TRBD1

CDR3nt: TGTGCCAGCAGCTATACCACAGGGGCGGAAAAGACCCAGTACTTC
CDR3aa: CASSYTTGAEKTQYF
j_gene: TRBJ2-5
v_gene: TRBV7-2
abundance: .
d_gene: TRBD1

CDR3nt: TGTGCCAGTAGTATTATATACAGCCTTACCGGGGAGCTGTTTTTT
CDR3aa: CASSIIYSLTGELFF
j_gene: TRBJ2-2
v_gene: TRBV19
abundance: .
d_gene: .

CDR3nt: TGTGCCAGCAGCCCTCCCGGGAGATACACAGATACGCAGTATTTT
CDR3aa: CASSPPGRYTDTQYF
j_gene: TRBJ2-3
v_gene: TRBV5-6
abundance: .
d_gene: .

CDR3nt: TGTGCCAGCAGCCCTCGGACTAGCGGGAGGTGCACCCCAAAAGCTTACGAGCAGTACTTC
CDR3aa: CASSPRTSGRCTPKAYEQYF
j_gene: TRBJ2-7
v_gene: TRBV21-1
abundance: once
d_gene: .

CDR3nt: TGTGCCAGCAGTTACTCCGAGGTGAATCAGCCCCAGCATTTT
CDR3aa: CASSYSEVNQPQHF
j_gene: TRBJ1-5
v_gene: TRBV6-6
abundance: .
d_gene: .

CDR3nt: TGTGCCTGGAGTCTATCCGGGACTAGCGCGAACTACGAGCAGTACTTC
CDR3aa: CAWSLSGTSANYEQYF
j_gene: TRBJ2-7
v_gene: TRBV30
abundance: .
d_gene: TRBD2

CDR3nt: TGTGCCAGCAGTTTTACAAGCAATCAGCCCCAGCATTTT
CDR3aa: CASSFTSNQPQHF
j_gene: TRBJ1-5
v_gene: TRBV12-3/TRBV12-4
abundance: few
d_gene: .

CDR3nt: TGTGCCAGTAATACTGCGGGGGCTCGGCAGTTCTTC
CDR3aa: CASNTAGARQFF
j_gene: TRBJ2-1
v_gene: TRBV19
abundance: few
d_gene: .

CDR3nt: TGTGCCAGCAGACCGGGACAGGGCCACGAGCAGTACTTC
CDR3aa: CASRPGQGHEQYF
j_gene: TRBJ2-7
v_gene: TRBV2
abundance: .
d_gene: TRBD1

CDR3nt: TGTGCCAGCAGTACCCTTGGCGGGGCAACAGATACGCAGTATTTT
CDR3aa: CASSTLGGATDTQYF
j_gene: TRBJ2-3
v_gene: TRBV27
abundance: .
d_gene: .

CDR3nt: TGTGCCAGTAGCCCCCCACAGGATCGCCAGCATTTT
CDR3aa: CASSPPQDRQHF
j_gene: TRBJ1-5
v_gene: TRBV19
abundance: .
d_gene: .

CDR3nt: TGCAGCTCCCAGGCAGGTCCCAATCAGCCCCAGCATTTT
CDR3aa: CSSQAGPNQPQHF
j_gene: TRBJ1-5
v_gene: TRBV29-1
abundance: once
d_gene: .

CDR3nt: TGTGCCAGTAGACCGACAGGGGAAGGGAATCAGCCCCAGCATTTT
CDR3aa: CASRPTGEGNQPQHF
j_gene: TRBJ1-5
v_gene: TRBV11-2
abundance: .
d_gene: TRBD1

CDR3nt: TGTGCCAGCAGTCCAGGGACAGGGCCTAACGAGCAGTACTTC
CDR3aa: CASSPGTGPNEQYF
j_gene: TRBJ2-7
v_gene: TRBV3-1/TRBV3-2
abundance: .
d_gene: TRBD1

CDR3nt: TGTGCCAGCAGCAATTGGCGGGAGACGATCGTTACGCAGTATTTT
CDR3aa: CASSNWRETIVTQYF
j_gene: TRBJ2-3
v_gene: TRBV5-5
abundance: .
d_gene: TRBD2

CDR3nt: TGTGCCAGCAGGCTGATCGACAGGGATAATTCACCCCTCCACTTT
CDR3aa: CASRLIDRDNSPLHF
j_gene: TRBJ1-6
v_gene: TRBV27
abundance: .
d_gene: TRBD1

CDR3nt: TGTGCCAGCAAGACAGAAGTAGCCTACGAGCAGTACTTC
CDR3aa: CASKTEVAYEQYF
j_gene: TRBJ2-7
v_gene: TRBV28
abundance: many
d_gene: .

CDR3nt: TGTGCCAGCAGCGGATTTACAGGGGGGAACACCGGGGAGCTGTTTTTT
CDR3aa: CASSGFTGGNTGELFF
j_gene: TRBJ2-2
v_gene: TRBV9
abundance: once
d_gene: TRBD1

CDR3nt: TGTGCCAGCAATCCGGCCCGGGGGGTGGGTTCACCCCTCCACTTT
CDR3aa: CASNPARGVGSPLHF
j_gene: TRBJ1-6
v_gene: TRBV28
abundance: .
d_gene: .

CDR3nt: TGTGCCAGCAGCTTCGGGAACCCCTCCTACAATGAGCAGTTCTTC
CDR3aa: CASSFGNPSYNEQFF
j_gene: TRBJ2-1
v_gene: TRBV5-4
abundance: .
d_gene: .

CDR3nt: TGTGCCATCAGCCGGGACAGGGAAGTCGGCTACACCTTC
CDR3aa: CAISRDREVGYTF
j_gene: TRBJ1-2
v_gene: TRBV10-3
abundance: .
d_gene: TRBD1

CDR3nt: TGTGCCTGGAGTTTTGGAGACTATGGCTACACCTTC
CDR3aa: CAWSFGDYGYTF
j_gene: TRBJ1-2
v_gene: TRBV30
abundance: .
d_gene: .

CDR3nt: TGTGCCAGCAGTTCTACAGGGGGTAAATCACCCCTCCACTTT
CDR3aa: CASSSTGGKSPLHF
j_gene: TRBJ1-6
v_gene: TRBV6-5
abundance: few
d_gene: TRBD1

CDR3nt: TGCGCCAGCAGTACGGGGGATTCTCAGTATGGCTACACCTTC
CDR3aa: CASSTGDSQYGYTF
j_gene: TRBJ1-2
v_gene: TRBV5-1
abundance: .
d_gene: .

CDR3nt: TGTGCCAGCTCAGGAAGGACAGGGAGCGCAGATACGCAGTATTTT
CDR3aa: CASSGRTGSADTQYF
j_gene: TRBJ2-3
v_gene: TRBV18
abundance: once
d_gene: TRBD1

CDR3nt: TGTGCCAGCAGCTCCCAGGTCACTCCAGATACGCAGTATTTT
CDR3aa: CASSSQVTPDTQYF
j_gene: TRBJ2-3
v_gene: TRBV7-9
abundance: .
d_gene: .

CDR3nt: TGTGCCTGGAGTAGGGGATATGGCTACACCTTC
CDR3aa: CAWSRGYGYTF
j_gene: TRBJ1-2
v_gene: TRBV30
abundance: .
d_gene: .

CDR3nt: TGTGCCAGCAGTGAAATAGCGGGAGGCACAGATACGCAGTATTTT
CDR3aa: CASSEIAGGTDTQYF
j_gene: TRBJ2-3
v_gene: TRBV6-1
abundance: few
d_gene: TRBD2

CDR3nt: TGTGCCAGCAGTATCGGGGTATTAAATGGAAACACCATATATTTT
CDR3aa: CASSIGVLNGNTIYF
j_gene: TRBJ1-3
v_gene: TRBV28
abundance: .
d_gene: .

CDR3nt: TGTGCCAGCTCACCCGCGAGGAACCCTAGCGAGACCCAGTACTTC
CDR3aa: CASSPARNPSETQYF
j_gene: TRBJ2-5
v_gene: TRBV18
abundance: .
d_gene: .

CDR3nt: TGTGCCAGCAGCTCTACACGAGCGGGGGGTACAAATGAGCAGTTCTTC
CDR3aa: CASSSTRAGGTNEQFF
j_gene: TRBJ2-1
v_gene: TRBV7-3
abundance: .
d_gene: TRBD2

CDR3nt: TGTGCCAGCAGCTTGGTAGACAGGGCGAACACTGAAGCTTTCTTT
CDR3aa: CASSLVDRANTEAFF
j_gene: TRBJ1-1
v_gene: TRBV5-8
abundance: .
d_gene: TRBD1

CDR3nt: TGCGCCAGCAGCTTGGCGGGAGGAGCTGCCTACGAGCAGTACTTC
CDR3aa: CASSLAGGAAYEQYF
j_gene: TRBJ2-7
v_gene: TRBV5-1
abundance: .
d_gene: TRBD2

CDR3nt: TGTGCCAGCAGCCGAGGACTAGCTTATTCGAATGAGCAGTTCTTC
CDR3aa: CASSRGLAYSNEQFF
j_gene: TRBJ2-1
v_gene: TRBV5-8
abundance: .
d_gene: TRBD2

CDR3nt: TGTGCCAGCATTAACAGGGTGAACACTGAAGCTTTCTTT
CDR3aa: CASINRVNTEAFF
j_gene: TRBJ1-1
v_gene: TRBV2
abundance: .
d_gene: .

CDR3nt: TGTGCCAGCAGCCCCCGACGAGGGGGACAGGGAGGGACCCAGTACTTC
CDR3aa: CASSPRRGGQGGTQYF
j_gene: TRBJ2-5
v_gene: TRBV11-2
abundance: .
d_gene: TRBD1

CDR3nt: TGTGCCAGCAGTGAATATGGGACAGGGTACTATGGCTACACCTTC
CDR3aa: CASSEYGTGYYGYTF
j_gene: TRBJ1-2
v_gene: TRBV25-1
abundance: .
d_gene: TRBD1

CDR3nt: TGTGCCAGCAGTCTCCGGGGTGTAAGGGCTTTCTTT
CDR3aa: CASSLRGVRAFF
j_gene: TRBJ1-1
v_gene: TRBV28
abundance: .
d_gene: .

CDR3nt: TGTGCCAGCGGTAACGGCGAGGCGGGTGCCGGGGGGACCCAGTACTTC
CDR3aa: CASGNGEAGAGGTQYF
j_gene: TRBJ2-5
v_gene: TRBV18
abundance: few
d_gene: .

CDR3nt: TGTGCCAGCTCACCGGGACAGGCTAACACCGGGGAGCTGTTTTTT
CDR3aa: CASSPGQANTGELFF
j_gene: TRBJ2-2
v_gene: TRBV18
abundance: .
d_gene: TRBD1

CDR3nt: TGTGCCACCAAGAACTCACTAGCGGATACAGATACGCAGTATTTT
CDR3aa: CATKNSLADTDTQYF
j_gene: TRBJ2-3
v_gene: TRBV10-3
abundance: .
d_gene: TRBD2

CDR3nt: TGTGCCAGCAGCCGCCGGTTGTCGGGACAGCCCCAGCATTTT
CDR3aa: CASSRRLSGQPQHF
j_gene: TRBJ1-5
v_gene: TRBV3-1/TRBV3-2
abundance: .
d_gene: .

CDR3nt: TGTGCCAGCAGCAAGACCACAGGGTCCCACGAGCAGTACTTC
CDR3aa: CASSKTTGSHEQYF
j_gene: TRBJ2-7
v_gene: TRBV28
abundance: .
d_gene: .

CDR3nt: TGTGCCAGCAGTATCAGGGGGTTAGGGTCCTACGAGCAGTACTTC
CDR3aa: CASSIRGLGSYEQYF
j_gene: TRBJ2-7
v_gene: TRBV28
abundance: few
d_gene: TRBD1

CDR3nt: TGTGCCAGCAGCTCGTCCGGGACAGATAATTCACCCCTCCACTTT
CDR3aa: CASSSSGTDNSPLHF
j_gene: TRBJ1-6
v_gene: TRBV7-9
abundance: .
d_gene: TRBD1

CDR3nt: TGTGCCAGCAGCTTTACGACTAAGGCCTCCACGGAGACCCAGTACTTC
CDR3aa: CASSFTTKASTETQYF
j_gene: TRBJ2-5
v_gene: TRBV7-6
abundance: .
d_gene: .

CDR3nt: TGTGCCAGCAGACCTCTATCAGATACGCAGTATTTT
CDR3aa: CASRPLSDTQYF
j_gene: TRBJ2-3
v_gene: TRBV6-5
abundance: .
d_gene: .